This T cell receptor (beta chain) was identified during a study of technical replicates of blood from four donors. This CDR3 has 15 amino acids. Germline V gene lookup returns CDR1 SEHNR and CDR2 FQNEAQ (reference sequence). With V trimmed by 6 bases and J by 0 bases, 6 bases remained unmatched. Assay used: immunoSEQ multiplex PCR; TCRdb lists only in-frame clones, some missing. The sample contains more than 90,000 clones, about 95% of which appear only once. Sequencing used T cells isolated from PBMCs. The receptor was derived from a human donor in good health. J is TRBJ2-3 and V is TRBV7-9; 7 nucleotides line up with TRBD2. The CDR3 DNA is TGTGCCAGCAGTTCTAGCGGAATAAGCACAGATACGCAGTATTTT. Translating it yields CASSSSGISTDTQYF. Supplemented by reference TRBV7-9 and TRBJ2-3, the full variable domain reads DTGVSQNPRHKITKRGQNVTFRCDPISEHNRLYWYRQTLGQGPEFLTYFQNEAQLEKSRLLSDRFSAERPKGSFSTLEIQRTEQGDSAMYLCASSSSGISTDTQYFGPGTRLTVL.